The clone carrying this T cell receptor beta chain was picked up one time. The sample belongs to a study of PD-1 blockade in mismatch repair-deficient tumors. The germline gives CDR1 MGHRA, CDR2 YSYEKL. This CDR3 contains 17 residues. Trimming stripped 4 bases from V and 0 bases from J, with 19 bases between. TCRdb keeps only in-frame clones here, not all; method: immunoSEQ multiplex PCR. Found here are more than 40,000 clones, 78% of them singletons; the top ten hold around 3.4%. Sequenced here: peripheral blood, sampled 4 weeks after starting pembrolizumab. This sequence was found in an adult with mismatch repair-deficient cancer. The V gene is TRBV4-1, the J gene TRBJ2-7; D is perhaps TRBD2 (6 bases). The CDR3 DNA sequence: TGCGCCAGCAGCCGCGCAGGGCTAGCGTCGAGCTCCTACGAGCAGTACTTC. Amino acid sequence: CASSRAGLASSSYEQYF.